This TCR beta chain originates from a study of blood T cell repertoires in COVID-19. Germline CDR1 reads SGHRS; CDR2 reads YFSETQ. This CDR3 comprises 14 residues. V lost 4 bases to trimming and J lost 4 bases, with 12 bases between them. In the original workflow: It was from reference gene primer amplification that nucleated cell counts were estimated. TCRdb's copy holds only in-frame clones and misses some; the assay was immunoSEQ multiplex PCR. That table furnishes V, J and clone size, whereas the DNA furnished D and trimming. In the table there are 200,000 to 300,000 clones, about 88% of which are singletons.

Material: peripheral blood. The rearrangement links TRBV5-1 to TRBJ1-3; possibly TRBD1 for D (6 bases). This TCR came from a man in his fifties or sixties who had recovered from COVID-19. DNA for the CDR3: TGCGCCAGCAGCCCGGACAGAACAGGAAACACCATATATTTT. It translates to CASSPDRTGNTIYF.